The 7 T cell receptor beta chains presented below share a single source sample, sequenced in a study of cytomegalovirus exposure and HLA in healthy donors. PCR amplification relied on 60 Vbeta primers (plus 13 Jbeta primers). Repertoires were generated with immunoSEQ multiplex PCR, while TCRdb's copy carries only in-frame clones and drops some. The sample yields roughly 200,000 clones, 79% seen once. Sample: PBMCs. All receptors derive from a woman in her thirties in good health and CMV-seropositive.

The chain is built from TRBV14 and TRBJ1-1; tentative D call: TRBD1 (5 bases). Germline V lookup: CDR1 SGHDN, CDR2 FVKESK. The V end lost 4 bases, the J end lost 5 bases, and 14 bases lay between the germline ends. CDR3 length equals 14 residues. This CDR3 reads CASSPWGVGTEAFF. CDR3 DNA sequence: TGTGCCAGCAGCCCTTGGGGGGTCGGGACTGAAGCTTTCTTT.

Only one count was recorded for this clone. The J gene is TRBJ2-2, the V gene TRBV7-9; D is perhaps TRBD2 (7 bases). Trimming cost V 1 base and J 7 bases, with 16 bases left between them. The CDR3 extends over 16 amino acids. The V gene's germline CDR1 is SEHNR and CDR2 FQNEAQ (reference sequence). CDR3 region: CASSLGLGGPVGELFF. CDR3 DNA: TGTGCCAGCAGCTTAGGGCTGGGGGGGCCGGTCGGGGAGCTGTTTTTT.

The V and J genes are TRBV5-8 and TRBJ1-5; D gene uncertain. The V end was cut by 2 bases, the J end by 7 bases, with 7 bases between. The CDR3 covers 12 residues. Germline V lookup: CDR1 SGHTS, CDR2 YDEGEE. CDR3 DNA sequence: TGTGCCAGCAGCTTCGGACTGCAGCCCCAGCATTTT. The encoded protein is CASSFGLQPQHF.

For the CDR3, the DNA is TGTGCCAGCCATGACAGGGGGGCTGGAAACACCATATATTTT. Encoded protein: CASHDRGAGNTIYF. V gene TRBV25-1 combines with J gene TRBJ1-3; 9 nucleotides agree with TRBD1. The CDR3 is made up of 14 amino acids. Germline lookup yields CDR1 MGHDK and CDR2 SYGVNS. V shed 8 bases and J 2 bases; nucleotides not matched to a gene: 4.

The chain combines TRBV4-1 with TRBJ2-1; a possible D gene is TRBD2 (5 bases). Germline values: CDR1 MGHRA, CDR2 YSYEKL. The CDR3 consists of 15 residues. With 1 base removed from V and 10 bases from J, the gap between germline ends came to 17 bases. The CDR3 DNA is TGCGCCAGCAGCCAAGCTCCTTATCCTCGAGGGGAGCAGTTCTTC. Translation gives CASSQAPYPRGEQFF.

J is TRBJ2-5 and V is TRBV4-1; D might be TRBD2 (5 bases). CDR3 length: 12 amino acids. Trimming cost V 0 bases and J 7 bases, with 6 bases left between them. Germline V gives CDR1 MGHRA, CDR2 YSYEKL. The CDR3 DNA reads as TGCGCCAGCAGCCAAGAGAGCGGGACCCAGTACTTC. Residues: CASSQESGTQYF.

The CDR3 region is CASTQTDGYQPQHF. CDR3 nucleotide sequence: TGTGCCAGCACTCAAACCGACGGGTATCAGCCCCAGCATTTT. The V gene is TRBV2, the J gene TRBJ1-5; no clear D. The CDR3 runs to 14 residues. V was cut by 7 bases and J by 5 bases, with 15 bases left in between. Germline CDR1 and CDR2: SNHLY and FYNNEI. Together with reference TRBV2 and TRBJ1-5, the CDR3 gives the full variable domain: EPEVTQTPSHQVTQMGQEVILRCVPISNHLYFYWYRQILGQKVEFLVSFYNNEISEKSEIFDDQFSVERPDGSNFTLKIRSTKLEDSAMYFCASTQTDGYQPQHFGDGTRLSIL.